This T cell receptor (beta chain) originates from a study of T cell changes during pregnancy in multiple sclerosis. Repertoires were generated with immunoSEQ multiplex PCR, while TCRdb's copy carries only in-frame clones and drops some. The data contain 50,000 to 70,000 clones, 91% of them singletons. CDR1 and CDR2 (germline): LNHDA, SQIVND (reference sequence). The V and J ends lost 3 bases and 2 bases respectively, with 13 bases between them. The CDR3 loop spans 15 amino acids. The chain joins TRBV19 to TRBJ1-2; D is perhaps TRBD1 (5 bases). Sequencing was performed on peripheral blood, taken in the third trimester of pregnancy. The TCR comes from a female donor in good health, enrolled as a control in a pregnancy study. Here the CDR3 reads CASSMLRAGNYGYTF. Written as DNA, the CDR3 is TGTGCCAGTAGTATGCTTAGGGCAGGGAACTATGGCTACACCTTC.